This T cell receptor beta chain derives from a study of blood T cell repertoires in COVID-19. Germline assignment: CDR1 ENHRY and CDR2 SYGVKD. With 4 bases removed from V and 3 bases from J, the gap between germline ends came to 12 bases. The CDR3 extends over 14 amino acids. Clones were read by immunoSEQ multiplex PCR, and TCRdb kept only the in-frame ones, dropping some. Seen here are about 250,000 clones, around 88% observed once, and the top ten hold roughly 1.4%. This clone was found once. This sequence was found in a man aged 80 or over with acute or convalescent COVID-19. The sequencing input was peripheral blood. The rearrangement links TRBV10-3 to TRBJ1-2, with D perhaps TRBD1 (5 bases). CDR3 sequence reads: CAISAGGGDYGYTF. The CDR3, as DNA: TGTGCCATCAGTGCTGGGGGAGGGGACTATGGCTACACCTTC.